This T cell receptor beta chain was sequenced during a study of T cells in Graves' hyperthyroidism and ophthalmopathy. Amplified regions were TCR beta CDR3 sequences from RNA transcripts. With the HTBI primer set, the TCR CDR3 went through a first round of RT-PCR. TCRdb re-analysed the multiplex PCR reads in MiXCR, keeping a single row per CDR3 protein. The sample consists of approximately 690,000 distinct CDR3 sequences, under 25% of them appearing once. This clonotype has just a few counts. Germline V lookup: CDR1 SQVTM, CDR2 ANQGSEA. The CDR3 is made up of 12 amino acids. Trimming shortened V by 7 bases and J by 7 bases, and 14 bases separated the two germline ends.

The origin of this receptor is a man under 40 with Graves' ophthalmopathy. Sequences were obtained from blood. The J gene is TRBJ2-1, the V gene TRBV29-1, with D tentatively TRBD2 (7 bases). CDR3 coding DNA: TGCAGCGGGAGGGGGGGGGATAATGAGCAGTTCTTC. It yields the protein CSGRGGDNEQFF.